The 26 T cell receptor beta chains given below trace back to one sample, sequenced in a study of graft-versus-host responses after intestinal transplantation. These TCRs' antigens remain unknown. Measured with immunoSEQ multiplex PCR; TCRdb has only the in-frame clones, and not every one. The sample holds tens of thousands of clones, 80% to 90% seen once. The sample in question was unstimulated CD8+ T cells sorted from spleen or lymph node cells, obtained before intestinal transplant. These receptors all come from a human donor who received an intestinal transplant.

CDR3 sequence reads: CASSDIGTGLYEQYF. CDR3 bases: TGTGCCAGCAGCGATATCGGGACAGGGTTGTACGAGCAGTACTTC. V and J are TRBV5-6 and TRBJ2-7, with 9 bases aligning to TRBD1. J lost 4 bases, V lost 4 bases, and 9 bases had no gene match. Germline-derived CDR1 and CDR2 are SGHDT and YYEEEE. This CDR3 is 15 amino acids long.

This rearrangement joins TRBV7-2 to TRBJ1-2; TRBD1 matches 10 bases. The ends lost 3 bases at V and 1 base at J; junction bases unmatched: 11. The germline gives CDR1 SGHTA, CDR2 FQGNSA. CDR3 length equals 18 residues. CDR3 in DNA: TGTGCCAGCAGCTTTATTCCCGGGACAGGGGCGAATAACTATGGCTACACCTTC. Its protein is CASSFIPGTGANNYGYTF.

The rearrangement uses TRBV20-1 and TRBJ2-3; D gene uncertain. The CDR3 has 8 amino acids. Germline CDR1 reads DFQATT; CDR2 reads SNEGSKA (reference sequence). The CDR3 sequence is CTGDTQYF. The CDR3 DNA sequence: TGCACGGGAGATACGCAGTATTTT.

The V and J genes are TRBV7-6 and TRBJ2-7; 7 bases agree with TRBD1. The CDR3 spans 14 residues. The germline V gene encodes CDR1 SGHVS and CDR2 FNYEAQ. V lost 2 bases and J lost 1; bases outside the gene matches: 2. The CDR3 sequence is CASSLRDSSYEQYF. The CDR3 nucleotides are TGTGCCAGCAGCTTAAGGGACAGTTCCTACGAGCAGTACTTC.

There are a few counts of this clone. This chain links TRBV28 with TRBJ2-5; no clear D gene. CDR3 length: 16 residues. The V and J ends lost 5 bases and 0 bases respectively, with 16 bases between them. CDR1 and CDR2 (germline): MDHEN, SYDVKM. DNA for the CDR3: TGTGCCAGCAGTCCCGGAATCATGGAGCACCAAGAGACCCAGTACTTC. It translates to CASSPGIMEHQETQYF.

This chain uses TRBV11-2 with TRBJ1-1; no firm D call. CDR3 length: 13 amino acids. The germline V and J ends were trimmed by 2 bases and 1 base, with 5 bases remaining between them. In germline, CDR1 is SGHAT, CDR2 FQNNGV. The CDR3 here is CASSLFGNTEAFF. CDR3 DNA sequence: TGTGCCAGCAGCTTATTCGGGAACACTGAAGCTTTCTTT. Full variable domain (remainder filled in from reference TRBV11-2 and TRBJ1-1): EAGVAQSPRYKIIEKRQSVAFWCNPISGHATLYWYQQILGQGPKLLIQFQNNGVVDDSQLPKDRFSAERLKGVDSTLKIQPAKLEDSAVYLCASSLFGNTEAFFGQGTRLTVV.

The chain employs TRBV27 and TRBJ1-1; TRBD1 matches at 7 bases. Unmatched junction bases numbered 3, after V lost 2 bases and J lost 3 bases. Germline CDR1 is MNHEY and CDR2 is SMNVEV (reference sequence). The CDR3 has 14 amino acids. DNA for the CDR3: TGTGCCAGCAGTTTAGCACAGGGGTACACTGAAGCTTTCTTT. This gives the protein CASSLAQGYTEAFF.

In this sample, this clone turned up once. The chain links TRBV28 to TRBJ1-5, with D maybe TRBD1 (5 bases). Germline values: CDR1 MDHEN, CDR2 SYDVKM. The germline V and J ends were trimmed by 5 bases and 3 bases, with 14 bases remaining between them. The CDR3 length is 15 residues. This chain's CDR3 is CASSPGGVANQPQHF. The CDR3 region has the DNA TGTGCCAGCAGTCCAGGAGGGGTCGCCAATCAGCCCCAGCATTTT.

Regarding this clone: This specimen includes other DNA sequences encoding the same CDR3. V is TRBV19 and J is TRBJ1-5; D unclear. The V gene lost 2 bases and the J gene lost 4 bases, with 9 bases spanning the gap. There are 14 residues in the CDR3. CDR1 is LNHDA, CDR2 SQIVND, per germline (reference sequence). CDR3 residues: CASSILSGNQPQHF. In nucleotides, the CDR3 is TGTGCCAGTAGTATATTATCGGGGAATCAGCCCCAGCATTTT.

This chain uses TRBV7-8 with TRBJ2-7; a weak D match, TRBD2 (6 bases). There are 16 residues in the CDR3. Germline V lookup: CDR1 SGHVS, CDR2 FQNEAQ. V lost 5 bases, J lost 1 base, and 18 bases lay in between. Here the CDR3 DNA reads TGTGCCAGCAGCCTCCGGTGGAGGGGATTTTCCTACGAGCAGTACTTC. Amino acid sequence: CASSLRWRGFSYEQYF. Drawing the rest from reference TRBV7-8 and TRBJ2-7, the complete variable domain is GAGVSQSPRYKVAKRGQDVALRCDPISGHVSLFWYQQALGQGPEFLTYFQNEAQLDKSGLPSDRFFAERPEGSVSTLKIQRTQQEDSAVYLCASSLRWRGFSYEQYFGPGTRLTVT.

J is TRBJ1-3 and V is TRBV4-2, with D maybe TRBD1 (5 bases). The CDR3 loop spans 16 amino acids. The germline V and J ends were trimmed by 0 bases and 0 bases, with 9 bases remaining between them. CDR1 LGHNA and CDR2 YNFKEQ come from the germline V gene. The CDR3 loop is CASSQDGAYSGNTIYF. The CDR3 DNA is TGTGCCAGCAGCCAAGATGGGGCGTACTCTGGAAACACCATATATTTT.

The genes are TRBV2 and TRBJ2-7; D is perhaps TRBD1 (6 bases). The CDR3 sequence is 13 residues long. V dropped 7 bases and J dropped 0 bases, with 10 bases sitting between them. Germline V gene lookup returns CDR1 SNHLY and CDR2 FYNNEI. The CDR3 here is CASNRESSYEQYF. CDR3 nucleotides: TGTGCCAGCAACAGGGAAAGCTCCTACGAGCAGTACTTC.

The chain is built from TRBV6-5 and TRBJ1-1, with D tentatively TRBD1 (5 bases). Germline-derived CDR1 and CDR2 are MNHEY and SVGAGI. The germline V and J ends were trimmed by 6 bases and 1 base, with 12 bases remaining between them. The CDR3 runs 14 residues. The CDR3 here is CASSPGRANTEAFF. DNA for the CDR3: TGTGCCAGCAGCCCAGGGAGGGCGAACACTGAAGCTTTCTTT.

This chain uses TRBV4-1 with TRBJ2-1, with unresolved D. Germline CDR1 and CDR2: MGHRA and YSYEKL. Trimming took off 0 bases at V and 10 bases at J, with 10 bases between the two ends. The CDR3 extends over 13 amino acids. CDR3 loop: CASSQDVLREQFF. The CDR3 DNA follows: TGCGCCAGCAGCCAAGATGTTCTACGGGAGCAGTTCTTC.

The V gene is TRBV10-3, the J gene TRBJ2-7, with D maybe TRBD1 (5 bases). The CDR3 spans 12 residues. CDR1 and CDR2 from the germline V gene are ENHRY and SYGVKD. V was trimmed by 10 bases and J by 4 bases, leaving 14 bases between them. The CDR3 sequence: CATMTEEYEQYF. The CDR3 region has the DNA TGTGCCACCATGACAGAGGAGTACGAGCAGTACTTC.

In nucleotides, the CDR3 is TGTGCCAGCAGCTTACTAGCGGGAGAGGCCATATCCTACGAGCAGTACTTC. This encodes CASSLLAGEAISYEQYF. The gene calls are TRBV27 and TRBJ2-7, with 11 nucleotides matching TRBD2. The V segment lost 6 bases and the J segment 1 base; nucleotides outside the gene matches: 11. This CDR3 is 17 amino acids long. Germline V lookup: CDR1 MNHEY, CDR2 SMNVEV (reference sequence).

This chain uses TRBV4-1 with TRBJ1-4; D is ambiguous. The CDR3 contains 15 residues. Germline loops: CDR1 MGHRA, CDR2 YSYEKL. V dropped 4 bases and J dropped 0 bases, with 9 bases sitting between them. For the CDR3, the DNA is TGCGCCAGCAGCCCTGACACGGCAACTAATGAAAAACTGTTTTTT. Translated, it gives CASSPDTATNEKLFF.

The rearrangement uses TRBV6-5 and TRBJ1-1; 11 nucleotides agree with TRBD1. V lost 2 bases, J lost 4 bases, and 0 bases stayed unmatched. Germline CDR1 reads MNHEY; CDR2 reads SVGAGI. This CDR3 spans 14 amino acids. CDR3: CASSYGTGGTEAFF. The CDR3 coding sequence is TGTGCCAGCAGTTACGGGACAGGGGGCACTGAAGCTTTCTTT.

V gene TRBV28 combines with J gene TRBJ2-2; D is possibly TRBD1 (5 bases). Germline V gene sequence: CDR1 MDHEN, CDR2 SYDVKM. Trimming pared 1 base from V and 6 bases from J, leaving 6 bases between. This CDR3 region has 13 residues. This chain's CDR3 is CASSLSRAGELFF. CDR3 coding DNA: TGTGCCAGCAGTTTATCCAGGGCCGGGGAGCTGTTTTTT.

The chain couples TRBV28 to TRBJ2-3; 10 nucleotides align to TRBD2. The junction had 9 bases not matched to a gene; V was cut back by 4 bases and J by 2 bases. CDR3 length equals 17 residues. CDR1 is MDHEN and CDR2 is SYDVKM in the germline V gene. The CDR3, as DNA: TGTGCCAGCAGTTATGCGGGTAGCGGGGGGACCACAGATACGCAGTATTTT. It codes for CASSYAGSGGTTDTQYF.

The J gene is TRBJ2-1, the V gene TRBV19, with TRBD2 matching 11 bases. V gave up 3 bases and J gave up 0 bases; unmatched junction bases: 4. CDR1 is LNHDA, CDR2 SQIVND, per germline (reference sequence). The CDR3 is 17 amino acids. The CDR3 DNA reads TGTGCCAGTAGTATCGGTCTAGCGGGGGGCTCCTACAATGAGCAGTTCTTC. Residues: CASSIGLAGGSYNEQFF.

The chain couples TRBV29-1 to TRBJ2-7; 9 positions agree with TRBD1. The V and J ends lost 6 bases and 0 bases, in that order; junction bases with no gene match: 6. Germline V gives CDR1 SQVTM, CDR2 ANQGSEA. The CDR3 covers 14 residues. CDR3 sequence reads: CSVGQGIDSYEQYF. In DNA form, the CDR3 reads TGCAGCGTGGGACAGGGTATTGACTCCTACGAGCAGTACTTC.

V is TRBV5-4 and J is TRBJ1-1; the D is unclear. CDR3 size: 13 residues. In germline, CDR1 is SGHNT, CDR2 YYREEE (reference sequence). V shed 0 bases and J shed 5 bases, with 8 bases lying between them. CDR3 sequence reads: CASSLGGRTEAFF. In DNA form, the CDR3 reads TGTGCCAGCAGCTTGGGTGGGAGGACTGAAGCTTTCTTT.

A remark on this clone: One junction end does not reproduce the germline sequence, and a read error may be involved. Here the CDR3 DNA reads TGTGCCAGCAGTCATGACAGCTCTAGCGGTATAATTTGGGACTTC. Its protein product is CASSHDSSSGIIWDF. The rearrangement joins TRBV6-8 to TRBJ2-7; 7 bases are a match to TRBD2. The CDR3 spans 15 residues. Germline V gene lookup returns CDR1 MNHGY and CDR2 SAAAGT.

The V gene is TRBV6-5, the J gene TRBJ1-5; a weak D match, TRBD1 (6 bases). The ends were cut back, 6 bases at V and 4 bases at J, with 10 bases in the middle. The CDR3 has 13 amino acids. CDR1 is MNHEY and CDR2 is SVGAGI in the germline V gene. In nucleotides, the CDR3 is TGTGCCAGCAGGGACAGCCTGAATCAGCCCCAGCATTTT. It specifies CASRDSLNQPQHF.

The chain employs TRBV7-2 and TRBJ2-5; 10 bases map to TRBD2. Trimming at V came to 2 bases and at J to 2 bases, leaving 14 bases not matched to a gene. This CDR3 contains 19 residues. The germline gives CDR1 SGHTA, CDR2 FQGNSA. For the CDR3, the DNA is TGTGCCAGCAGCTTACTGGACTATCTTAGCGGGGGGCCACAAGAGACCCAGTACTTC. It translates to CASSLLDYLSGGPQETQYF.